The source of this TCR beta chain is a study of cytomegalovirus exposure and HLA in healthy donors. The PCR was carried out with 60 Vbeta primers and 13 Jbeta primers. The assay was immunoSEQ multiplex PCR, and TCRdb's table has in-frame clones only and misses some. The sample yields 130,000 to 150,000 clones, under 80% seen once. Overall study results and limits: The study found most TCR sequences rare, yet found some public TCRs in many donors. Other equally common chains were less clonally expanded than HLA-associated TCR beta chains, a later analysis showed. Compared with the approximately 700-donor mean, an Asian-associated ancestry cluster reportedly had fewer N-insertions, according to a later analysis.

CDR3 length: 15 residues. Germline-derived CDR1 and CDR2 are SGHNT and YENEEA. With 1 base clipped from V and 6 bases from J, the junction kept 3 bases outside the gene matches. On this clone: Its antigen is undetermined.

Material for sequencing was PBMCs. The V and J genes are TRBV11-3 and TRBJ2-1; TRBD2 matches at 10 bases. This clonotype was sampled from a woman in her 50s in good health and CMV-seropositive. The CDR3 coding sequence is TGTGCCAGCAGCTTAGTTAGCGGGGGGATCAATGAGCAGTTCTTC. Residues: CASSLVSGGINEQFF.